This T cell receptor (beta chain) was recovered during a study of blood T cell repertoires in COVID-19. Across the whole study: Researchers got acute and convalescent COVID-19 samples from the United States, Italy and Spain. From T cells, B-cell-depleted T cells, or PBMCs came the material, which was cDNA or gDNA.

Only in-frame clones appear in the TCRdb table, and some are missing; sequencing was by immunoSEQ multiplex PCR. Here the sample spans more than 300,000 clones, 87% being singletons. Enrollees, about 18 to 90 years old, lived in approximately 25 US areas. Germline V CDR1 and CDR2: LGHDT, YNNKEL (reference sequence). Trimming at V came to 3 bases and at J to 5 bases, leaving 5 bases not matched to a gene. CDR3 length: 14 amino acids. The chain is built from TRBV3-1 (or the pseudogene TRBV3-2) and TRBJ2-5; TRBD2 matches at 8 bases. This clonotype was obtained from a man in his forties in a cohort exposed to, infected with or recovered from COVID-19 (not recorded which). Input material: PBMCs or T cells enriched from blood (not recorded which). CDR3 sequence reads: CASSHSGRGETQYF. The CDR3 DNA reads TGTGCCAGCAGCCACAGCGGGAGAGGTGAGACCCAGTACTTC.